This T cell receptor (beta chain) was found in a study of T cells in Graves' hyperthyroidism and ophthalmopathy. Ten or more counts support this clonotype. The ends were cut back, 6 bases at V and 1 base at J, with 18 bases in the middle. The germline CDR1 and CDR2 sequences are LNHDA and SQIVND (reference sequence). The CDR3 has 16 residues. The source material, RNA transcripts, was used to amplify TCR beta CDR3 regions. The HTBI primer set was used in a first-round RT-PCR of the TCR CDR3. TCRdb re-called the multiplex PCR reads through MiXCR, storing one row per CDR3 protein. Among over 150,000 distinct CDR3 sequences listed, 15% to 20% were seen once.

Sequenced input: blood. The clonotype comes from a woman aged 45 to 65 with Graves' hyperthyroidism. The genes are TRBV19 and TRBJ1-1; tentatively, D is TRBD1 (5 bases). CDR3 loop: CASRRPGALGNTEAFF. CDR3 bases: TGTGCCAGTAGACGCCCCGGGGCCCTTGGGAACACTGAAGCTTTCTTT.